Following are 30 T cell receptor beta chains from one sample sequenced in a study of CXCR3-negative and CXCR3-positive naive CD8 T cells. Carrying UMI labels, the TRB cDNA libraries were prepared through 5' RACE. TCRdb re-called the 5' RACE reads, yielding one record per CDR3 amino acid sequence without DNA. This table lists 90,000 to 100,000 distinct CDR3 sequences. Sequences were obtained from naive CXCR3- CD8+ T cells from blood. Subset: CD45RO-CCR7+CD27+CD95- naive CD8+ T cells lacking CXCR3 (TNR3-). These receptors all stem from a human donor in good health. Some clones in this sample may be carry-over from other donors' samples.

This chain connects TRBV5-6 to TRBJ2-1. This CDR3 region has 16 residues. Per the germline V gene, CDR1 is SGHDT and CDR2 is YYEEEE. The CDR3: CASSLWANSIFNEQFF. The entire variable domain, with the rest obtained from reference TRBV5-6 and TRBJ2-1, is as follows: DAGVTQSPTHLIKTRGQQVTLRCSPKSGHDTVSWYQQALGQGPQFIFQYYEEEERQRGNFPDRFSGHQFPNYSSELNVNALLLGDSALYLCASSLWANSIFNEQFFGPGTRLTVL.

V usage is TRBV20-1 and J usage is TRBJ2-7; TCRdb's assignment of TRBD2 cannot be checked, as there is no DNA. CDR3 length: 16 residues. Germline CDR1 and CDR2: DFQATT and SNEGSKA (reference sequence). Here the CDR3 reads CSARDTTSGGYYEQYF.

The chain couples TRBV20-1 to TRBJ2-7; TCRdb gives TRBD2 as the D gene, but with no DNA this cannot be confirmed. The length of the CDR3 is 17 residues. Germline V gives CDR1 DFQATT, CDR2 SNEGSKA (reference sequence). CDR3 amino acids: CSARDPRLAGSLYEQYF.

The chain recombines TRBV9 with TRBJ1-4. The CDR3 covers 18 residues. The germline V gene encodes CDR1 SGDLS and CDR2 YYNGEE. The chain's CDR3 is CASSDDPASPVINEKLFF.

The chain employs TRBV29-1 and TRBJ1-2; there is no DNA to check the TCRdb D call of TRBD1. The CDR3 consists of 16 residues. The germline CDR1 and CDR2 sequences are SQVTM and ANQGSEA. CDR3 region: CSVEVSRDPFNYGYTF.

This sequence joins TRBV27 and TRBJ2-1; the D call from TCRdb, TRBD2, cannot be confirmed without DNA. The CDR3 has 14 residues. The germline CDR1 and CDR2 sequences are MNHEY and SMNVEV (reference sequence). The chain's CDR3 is CASSFGTGHNEQFF.

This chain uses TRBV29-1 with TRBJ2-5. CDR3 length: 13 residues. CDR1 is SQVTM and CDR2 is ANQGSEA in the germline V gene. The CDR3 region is CSVDSISQETQYF.

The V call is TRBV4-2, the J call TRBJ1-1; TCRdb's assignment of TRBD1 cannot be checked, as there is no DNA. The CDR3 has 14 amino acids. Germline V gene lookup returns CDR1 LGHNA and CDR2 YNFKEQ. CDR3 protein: CASSQAPGYTEAFF.

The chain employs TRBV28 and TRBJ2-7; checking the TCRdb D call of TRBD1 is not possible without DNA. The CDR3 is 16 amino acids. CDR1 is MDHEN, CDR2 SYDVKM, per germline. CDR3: CASSLARQEPSYEQHF.

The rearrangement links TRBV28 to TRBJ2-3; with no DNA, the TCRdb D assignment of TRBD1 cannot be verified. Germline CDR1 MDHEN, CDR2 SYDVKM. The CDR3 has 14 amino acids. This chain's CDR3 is CASSFRGLGDTQYF.

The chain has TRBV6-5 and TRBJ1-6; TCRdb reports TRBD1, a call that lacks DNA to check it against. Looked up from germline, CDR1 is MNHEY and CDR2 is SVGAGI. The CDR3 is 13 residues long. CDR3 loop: CASSYEGDSPLHF.

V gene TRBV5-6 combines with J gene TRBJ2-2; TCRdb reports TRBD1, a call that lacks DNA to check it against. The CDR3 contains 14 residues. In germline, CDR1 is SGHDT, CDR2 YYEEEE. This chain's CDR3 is CASSPGQTAGELFF. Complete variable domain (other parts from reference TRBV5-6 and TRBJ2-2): DAGVTQSPTHLIKTRGQQVTLRCSPKSGHDTVSWYQQALGQGPQFIFQYYEEEERQRGNFPDRFSGHQFPNYSSELNVNALLLGDSALYLCASSPGQTAGELFFGEGSRLTVL.

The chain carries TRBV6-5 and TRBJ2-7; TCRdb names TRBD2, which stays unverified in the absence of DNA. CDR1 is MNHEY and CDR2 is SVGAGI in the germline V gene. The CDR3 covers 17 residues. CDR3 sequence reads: CASSYSSSGGPFYEQYF.

The CDR3 loop is CASSPHGYEQFF. The V call is TRBV6-5, the J call TRBJ2-1. CDR1 and CDR2 from the germline V gene are MNHEY and SVGAGI. CDR3 length: 12 residues.

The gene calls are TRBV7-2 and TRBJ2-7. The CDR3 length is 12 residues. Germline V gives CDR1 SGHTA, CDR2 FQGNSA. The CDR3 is CASSYTPYEQYF.

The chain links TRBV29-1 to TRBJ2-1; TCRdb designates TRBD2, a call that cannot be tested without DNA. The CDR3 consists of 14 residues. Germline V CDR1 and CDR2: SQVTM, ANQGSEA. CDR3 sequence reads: CSVEEGLAGDEQFF.

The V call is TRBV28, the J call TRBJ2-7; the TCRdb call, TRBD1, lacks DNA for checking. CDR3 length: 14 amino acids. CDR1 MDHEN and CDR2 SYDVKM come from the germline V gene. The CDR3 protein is CASRPTPAAREQYF.

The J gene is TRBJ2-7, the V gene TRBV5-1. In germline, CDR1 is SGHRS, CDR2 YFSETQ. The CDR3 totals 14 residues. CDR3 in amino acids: CASSFSGGSYEQYF.

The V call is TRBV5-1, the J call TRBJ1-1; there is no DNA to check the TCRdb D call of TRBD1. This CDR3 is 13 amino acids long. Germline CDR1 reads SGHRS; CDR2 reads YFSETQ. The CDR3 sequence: CASRQGANTEAFF.

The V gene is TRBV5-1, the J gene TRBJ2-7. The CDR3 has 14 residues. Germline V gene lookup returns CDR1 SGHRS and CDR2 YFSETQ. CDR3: CASRYEIEASEQYF.

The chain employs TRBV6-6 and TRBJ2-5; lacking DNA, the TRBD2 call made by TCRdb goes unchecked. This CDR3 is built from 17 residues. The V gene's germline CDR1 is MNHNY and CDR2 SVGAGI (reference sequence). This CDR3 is CASSSANYDWESRTQYF.

The CDR3 region is CASSYRGGKSDTQYF. This chain joins TRBV6-6 and TRBJ2-3; TCRdb designates TRBD1, a call that cannot be tested without DNA. This CDR3 has 15 amino acids. Germline CDR1 MNHNY, CDR2 SVGAGI (reference sequence).

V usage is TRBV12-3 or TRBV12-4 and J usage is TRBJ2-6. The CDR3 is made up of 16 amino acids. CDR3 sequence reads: CASSLIGMGGANVLTF.

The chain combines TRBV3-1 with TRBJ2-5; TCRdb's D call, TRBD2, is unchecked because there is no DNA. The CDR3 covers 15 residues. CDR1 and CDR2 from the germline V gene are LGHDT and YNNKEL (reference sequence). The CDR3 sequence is CASSQFEGVLQYQYF.

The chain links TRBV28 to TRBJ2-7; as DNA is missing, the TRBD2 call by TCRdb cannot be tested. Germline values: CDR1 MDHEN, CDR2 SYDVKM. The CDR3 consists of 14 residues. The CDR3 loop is CASSLIPGRVKQYF.

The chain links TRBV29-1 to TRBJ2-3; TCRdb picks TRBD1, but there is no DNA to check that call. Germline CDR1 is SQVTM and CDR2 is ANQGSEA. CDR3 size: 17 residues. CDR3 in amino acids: CSVEGQGRGLLTDTQYF.

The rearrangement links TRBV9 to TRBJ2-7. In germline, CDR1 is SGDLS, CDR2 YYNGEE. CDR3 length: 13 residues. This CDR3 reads CASSVGDGYEQYF.

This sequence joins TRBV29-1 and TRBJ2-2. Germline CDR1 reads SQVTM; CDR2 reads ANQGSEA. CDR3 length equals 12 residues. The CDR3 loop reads CSVAVGTGELFF.

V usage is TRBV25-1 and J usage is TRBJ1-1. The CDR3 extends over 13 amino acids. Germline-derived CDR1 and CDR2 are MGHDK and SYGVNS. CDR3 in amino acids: CASSRTENTEAFF. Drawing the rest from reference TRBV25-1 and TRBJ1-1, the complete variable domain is EADIYQTPRYLVIGTGKKITLECSQTMGHDKMYWYQQDPGMELHLIHYSYGVNSTEKGDLSSESTVSRIRTEHFPLTLESARPSHTSQYLCASSRTENTEAFFGQGTRLTVV.

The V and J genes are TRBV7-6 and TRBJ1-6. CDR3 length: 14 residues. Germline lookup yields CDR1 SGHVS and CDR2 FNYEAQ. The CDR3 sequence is CASSLEGFNSPLHF. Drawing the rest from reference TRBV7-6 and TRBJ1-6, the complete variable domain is GAGVSQSPRYKVTKRGQDVALRCDPISGHVSLYWYRQALGQGPEFLTYFNYEAQQDKSGLPNDRFSAERPEGSISTLTIQRTEQRDSAMYRCASSLEGFNSPLHFGNGTRLTVT.